This note documents a single T cell receptor beta chain sequence. This sample is part of a study of blood T cell repertoires in COVID-19. Residents of around 24 US areas, aged roughly 18 to 90 years, made up the participants. Each recovered donor of Cohort 3 presented with two negative PCRs, clearance, or symptom resolution. The CDR3 is 11 residues long. V lost 1 base and J 11 bases, leaving 8 bases between the germline ends. Germline V lookup: CDR1 LGHDT, CDR2 YNNKEL (reference sequence). Sequencing used immunoSEQ multiplex PCR; TCRdb keeps in-frame clones, though not all of them. The sample contains 150,000 to 200,000 clones, approximately 82% of which appear only once.

The sequence was obtained from a man aged 45 to 65 who had recovered from COVID-19. The specimen was PBMCs or T cells enriched from blood (not recorded which). This chain uses TRBV3-1 (or the pseudogene TRBV3-2) with TRBJ2-5; D remains ambiguous. CDR3 nucleotide sequence: TGTGCCAGCAGCCAAGTCCTAGTACAGTACTTC. Its translation is CASSQVLVQYF.